The 32 T cell receptor beta chains below come from one sample, sequenced in a study of cytomegalovirus exposure and HLA in healthy donors. The data were produced by immunoSEQ multiplex PCR, yet TCRdb's version contains in-frame clones alone and is incomplete. The sample lists fewer than 250,000 clones, more than 75% occurring once. Sequencing was performed on PBMCs. All receptors derive from a young man in good health and CMV-seronegative.

This clone has a handful of counts. The chain carries TRBV5-4 and TRBJ2-7; 9 nucleotides line up with TRBD1. Germline-derived CDR1 and CDR2 are SGHNT and YYREEE (reference sequence). V lost 4 bases to trimming and J lost 0 bases; unmatched junction nucleotides: 2. The CDR3 loop spans 14 amino acids. Here the CDR3 reads CASSRQGGSYEQYF. CDR3 in DNA: TGTGCCAGCAGCCGACAGGGGGGCTCCTACGAGCAGTACTTC.

This sequence joins TRBV7-8 and TRBJ1-1; unclear D gene. CDR3 length equals 13 residues. V lost 2 bases, J lost 4 bases, and 8 bases lay in between. From germline, CDR1 is SGHVS and CDR2 FQNEAQ. The CDR3 spells CASSLRALTEAFF. In DNA, the CDR3 is TGTGCCAGCAGCTTACGCGCACTCACTGAAGCTTTCTTT.

The chain joins TRBV6-1 to TRBJ1-5; D call uncertain. From germline, CDR1 is MNHNS and CDR2 SASEGT. CDR3 length: 15 amino acids. The V end was cut by 1 base, the J end by 8 bases, with 15 bases between. The CDR3 DNA is TGTGCCAGCAGTGAAGTCCCCGGGCTGCGGGAGCCCCAGCATTTT. This codes for CASSEVPGLREPQHF.

The rearrangement uses TRBV28 and TRBJ2-7, with TRBD1 as a possible D gene (6 bases). CDR3 length: 11 amino acids. V lost 10 bases to trimming and J lost 10 bases, with 17 bases between them. The germline gives CDR1 MDHEN, CDR2 SYDVKM. The CDR3 loop is CATQARTVQYF. CDR3 nucleotides: TGTGCCACCCAGGCCAGGACAGTTCAGTACTTC.

The J gene is TRBJ2-4, the V gene TRBV6-5; D ambiguous. Germline lookup yields CDR1 MNHEY and CDR2 SVGAGI. CDR3 length equals 13 residues. The V and J ends lost 8 bases and 3 bases respectively, with 11 bases between them. CDR3 loop: CASSPSGKNIQYF. The CDR3 DNA sequence: TGTGCCAGCTCCCCATCAGGCAAAAACATTCAGTACTTC.

The rearrangement uses TRBV29-1 and TRBJ2-7, with TRBD2 matching over 10 bases. Germline trimming cut 1 base from V and 3 bases from J; bases unmatched to any gene: 9. This CDR3 is 16 amino acids long. CDR1 is SQVTM and CDR2 is ANQGSEA in the germline V gene. The CDR3, as DNA: TGCAGCGTTGAAGGGCTAGCGGGAGAGGTACGCTACGAGCAGTACTTC. It translates to CSVEGLAGEVRYEQYF.

This chain links TRBV5-1 with TRBJ1-4, with 10 bases lining up with TRBD1. Looked up from germline, CDR1 is SGHRS and CDR2 is YFSETQ. There are 14 residues in the CDR3. Trimming cost V 3 bases and J 13 bases; bases outside gene matches: 9. CDR3 nucleotide sequence: TGCGCCAGCAGCTACCGGGACAGGGGAGAGGGACTGTTTTTT. Translated: CASSYRDRGEGLFF.

J is TRBJ2-2 and V is TRBV7-3, with D hard to call. The V end lost 2 bases, the J end lost 6 bases, and 10 bases lay between the germline ends. This CDR3 region has 14 residues. The germline gives CDR1 SGHTA, CDR2 FQGTGA. CDR3 protein: CASSLLPRSGELFF. In DNA form, the CDR3 reads TGTGCCAGCAGCTTACTTCCGCGGTCCGGGGAGCTGTTTTTT. Full variable domain (outside the CDR3, taken from reference TRBV7-3 and TRBJ2-2): GAGVSQTPSNKVTEKGKYVELRCDPISGHTALYWYRQSLGQGPEFLIYFQGTGAADDSGLPNDRFFAVRPEGSVSTLKIQRTERGDSAVYLCASSLLPRSGELFFGEGSRLTVL.

The V gene is TRBV4-3, the J gene TRBJ1-1; 7 nucleotides agree with TRBD1. The germline V gene has CDR1 LGHNA and CDR2 YSLEER. The V segment lost 6 bases and the J segment 4 bases; nucleotides outside the gene matches: 8. The CDR3 runs 14 residues. CDR3 nucleotide sequence: TGCGCCAGCAGTCAGTTCCAGGGGGGCACTGAAGCTTTCTTT. It translates to CASSQFQGGTEAFF.

The rearrangement uses TRBV6-1 and TRBJ1-4; TRBD1 matches at 9 bases. From germline, CDR1 is MNHNS and CDR2 SASEGT. This CDR3 is built from 13 residues. V lost 7 bases to trimming and J lost 7 bases; unmatched junction nucleotides: 4. Written as DNA, the CDR3 is TGTGCCAGCATGGGACAGGGTATTGAAAAACTGTTTTTT. Its translation: CASMGQGIEKLFF.

On this clone itself: The identical CDR3 is also encoded by other nucleotide sequences in the sample. The chain links TRBV27 to TRBJ1-5, with 9 bases aligning to TRBD1. CDR3 size: 14 residues. Trimming at V came to 3 bases and at J to 7 bases, leaving 4 bases not matched to a gene. Germline CDR1 and CDR2: MNHEY and SMNVEV (reference sequence). CDR3 residues: CASSLGTGKQPQHF. Here the CDR3 DNA reads TGTGCCAGCAGTTTGGGGACAGGGAAACAGCCCCAGCATTTT.

The chain joins TRBV19 to TRBJ1-1, with D unclear. Trimming left V 5 bases short and J 1 base short, with 8 bases between. CDR1 LNHDA and CDR2 SQIVND come from the germline V gene (reference sequence). The length of the CDR3 is 13 residues. The CDR3 spells CASSYSGNTEAFF. CDR3 nucleotide sequence: TGTGCCAGTAGTTACAGTGGGAACACTGAAGCTTTCTTT.

This sequence joins TRBV7-7 and TRBJ2-7; D perhaps matches TRBD2 (6 bases). V was pared by 3 bases and J by 7 bases, with 19 bases between. The CDR3 is 15 amino acids. Per the germline V gene, CDR1 is SSHAT and CDR2 is FNYEAQ (reference sequence). In DNA, the CDR3 is TGTGCCAGCAGCTTTCCCTCGCGGGGTCGATGGGAGCAGTACTTC. This translates into CASSFPSRGRWEQYF. The full variable domain, completed using reference TRBV7-7 and TRBJ2-7, is GAGVSQSPRYKVTKRGQDVTLRCDPISSHATLYWYQQALGQGPEFLTYFNYEAQPDKSGLPSDRFSAERPEGSISTLTIQRTEQRDSAMYRCASSFPSRGRWEQYFGPGTRLTVT.

The chain joins TRBV6-4 to TRBJ2-1; 8 bases match TRBD1. The CDR3 contains 14 residues. V lost 5 bases to trimming and J lost 8 bases; unmatched junction nucleotides: 8. Germline CDR1 reads MRHNA; CDR2 reads SNTAGT. The CDR3 DNA sequence: TGTGCCAGCAGTACCATGACAGGGGCCCATGAGCAGTTCTTC. Amino acid sequence: CASSTMTGAHEQFF.

This chain uses TRBV5-8 with TRBJ1-5, with D maybe TRBD1 (5 bases). Deletions cut 4 bases from V and 7 bases from J, with 15 bases between. The CDR3 runs to 14 residues. Germline loops: CDR1 SGHTS, CDR2 YDEGEE. CDR3 amino acids: CASSGGTAGQPQHF. The DNA of the CDR3 is TGTGCCAGCAGCGGTGGGACGGCGGGGCAGCCCCAGCATTTT.

V usage is TRBV19 and J usage is TRBJ1-5; the D gene is possibly TRBD1 (6 bases). The CDR3 consists of 16 residues. CDR1 and CDR2 from the germline V gene are LNHDA and SQIVND (reference sequence). Trimming cost V 7 bases and J 3 bases, with 19 bases left between them. The CDR3 nucleotides read TGTGCCAGTAAGGAGGACAGAGGAATACCCAATCAGCCCCAGCATTTT. Translated: CASKEDRGIPNQPQHF.

The V call is TRBV12-5, the J call TRBJ2-7; unclear D gene. V lost 3 bases and J 3 bases, leaving 3 bases between the germline ends. CDR3 length: 11 amino acids. Germline V gene data show CDR1 as LGHNT and CDR2 as FRNRAP. The CDR3 DNA is TGTGCTAGTGGTTTACTCTACGAGCAGTACTTC. It specifies CASGLLYEQYF.

The V and J genes are TRBV28 and TRBJ2-2, with TRBD2 identical over 14 bases. The germline gives CDR1 MDHEN, CDR2 SYDVKM. V lost 5 bases, J lost 2 bases, and 16 bases stayed unmatched. The CDR3 is made up of 21 amino acids. The CDR3: CASSPGLAGGSRPLNTGELFF. The CDR3 DNA sequence: TGTGCCAGCAGTCCTGGACTAGCGGGAGGATCCCGGCCCTTAAACACCGGGGAGCTGTTTTTT.

The genes are TRBV4-3 and TRBJ1-1; D is uncertain. The CDR3 spans 13 residues. Germline V gene lookup returns CDR1 LGHNA and CDR2 YSLEER. V shed 5 bases and J shed 1 base, with 8 bases lying between them. The CDR3 DNA follows: TGCGCCAGCAGCACTTACAGGAACACTGAAGCTTTCTTT. Its translation: CASSTYRNTEAFF.

The chain carries TRBV27 and TRBJ1-6; TRBD1 might be the D (6 bases). This CDR3 comprises 13 residues. The V end lost 7 bases, the J end lost 10 bases, and 14 bases lay between the germline ends. The germline V gene encodes CDR1 MNHEY and CDR2 SMNVEV (reference sequence). The CDR3 is CASTWTVRSPLHF. CDR3 nucleotide sequence: TGTGCCAGCACGTGGACAGTCCGGTCACCCCTCCACTTT.

The genes are TRBV5-1 and TRBJ2-2, with D tentatively TRBD2 (6 bases). The CDR3 length is 14 residues. V was shortened by 5 bases and J by 5 bases, with 13 bases between the two germline ends. The V gene's germline CDR1 is SGHRS and CDR2 YFSETQ. CDR3 in DNA: TGCGCCAGCAGGGCCGGGACTCAGACCGGGGAGCTGTTTTTT. As protein: CASRAGTQTGELFF.

The V gene is TRBV28, the J gene TRBJ2-7; D may be TRBD1 (7 bases). This CDR3 contains 15 residues. Between the trimmed V and J ends, which lost 7 bases and 1 base, there was a span of 17 bases. Germline loops: CDR1 MDHEN, CDR2 SYDVKM. The CDR3 DNA is TGTGCCAGCAACTCGCGGGACAGACTTTCCTACGAGCAGTACTTC. Amino acids: CASNSRDRLSYEQYF. The full variable domain, with the rest looked up from reference TRBV28 and TRBJ2-7, is DVKVTQSSRYLVKRTGEKVFLECVQDMDHENMFWYRQDPGLGLRLIYFSYDVKMKEKGDIPEGYSVSREKKERFSLILESASTNQTSMYLCASNSRDRLSYEQYFGPGTRLTVT.

The V and J genes are TRBV7-2 and TRBJ2-5, with no clear D. This CDR3 contains 14 residues. Trimming stripped 2 bases from V and 1 base from J, with 8 bases between. Germline CDR1 reads SGHTA; CDR2 reads FQGNSA. The CDR3 loop reads CASSLTSAQETQYF. CDR3 DNA: TGTGCCAGCAGCTTAACCAGCGCCCAAGAGACCCAGTACTTC.

The chain carries TRBV7-2 and TRBJ2-7; D might be TRBD1 (5 bases). With 3 bases removed from V and 0 bases from J, the gap between germline ends came to 12 bases. The CDR3 is made up of 15 amino acids. Per the germline V gene, CDR1 is SGHTA and CDR2 is FQGNSA. DNA of the CDR3: TGTGCCAGCAGCTTGGACAAGGGTCCCTCCTACGAGCAGTACTTC. Its translation: CASSLDKGPSYEQYF.

This clone has just a few counts. CDR3 bases: TGTGCCAGCAGCGTAACACAGGGTTATTCACCCCTCCACTTT. Translated, it gives CASSVTQGYSPLHF. The V and J genes are TRBV9 and TRBJ1-6, with TRBD1 as a possible D gene (6 bases). This CDR3 has 14 residues. V lost 1 base, J lost 8 bases, and 10 bases lay in between. Germline V gene data show CDR1 as SGDLS and CDR2 as YYNGEE. The entire variable domain, with the rest obtained from reference TRBV9 and TRBJ1-6, is as follows: DSGVTQTPKHLITATGQRVTLRCSPRSGDLSVYWYQQSLDQGLQFLIQYYNGEERAKGNILERFSAQQFPDLHSELNLSSLELGDSALYFCASSVTQGYSPLHFGNGTRLTVT.

The chain is built from TRBV7-9 and TRBJ2-3; 11 positions match TRBD2. The CDR3 is 14 residues long. Germline V CDR1 and CDR2: SEHNR, FQNEAQ (reference sequence). Unmatched junction bases numbered 2, after V lost 5 bases and J lost 4 bases. The CDR3 DNA sequence: TGTGCCAGCAGCCCGGGACTAGCGGCAGATACGCAGTATTTT. It translates to CASSPGLAADTQYF.

This clone was seen just once. The chain combines TRBV30 with TRBJ1-5; D is possibly TRBD1 (5 bases). Trimming shortened V by 3 bases and J by 2 bases, and 11 bases separated the two germline ends. The germline gives CDR1 GTSNPN, CDR2 SVGIG (reference sequence). This CDR3 has 14 residues. The CDR3 nucleotides read TGTGCCTGGAGCCAGGGCATGGGCAATCAGCCCCAGCATTTT. Amino acid sequence: CAWSQGMGNQPQHF.

V gene TRBV28 combines with J gene TRBJ2-7, with D possibly matching TRBD1 (6 bases). The CDR3 is 14 residues long. Trimming pared 4 bases from V and 6 bases from J, leaving 16 bases between. From germline, CDR1 is MDHEN and CDR2 SYDVKM. The CDR3 DNA reads as TGTGCCAGCAGTTCGGCAGGGGCTCAGGGCGAGCAGTACTTC. Translated, it gives CASSSAGAQGEQYF.

Comments on this clone: A read error may produce the germline difference seen at one junction end. This rearrangement joins TRBV7-2 to TRBJ1-5, with a weak D call TRBD1 (5 bases). The CDR3 is 14 amino acids. Germline V gives CDR1 SGHTA, CDR2 FQGNSA. CDR3 loop: CASSLETVDQPQHF. CDR3 nucleotides: TGTGCCAGCAGCTTAGAGACAGTTGATCAACCCCAGCATTTT.

The J gene is TRBJ2-2, the V gene TRBV6-5, with a weak D call TRBD1 (6 bases). The germline gives CDR1 MNHEY, CDR2 SVGAGI. The ends were cut back, 5 bases at V and 3 bases at J, with 10 bases in the middle. CDR3 size: 14 residues. The CDR3 DNA is TGTGCCAGCAGTCGGGACATCGACACCGGGGAGCTGTTTTTT. It codes for CASSRDIDTGELFF.

CDR3 protein: CASSTTGNTEAFF. CDR3 bases: TGTGCCAGCAGTACAACAGGTAACACTGAAGCTTTCTTT. J is TRBJ1-1 and V is TRBV2, with a tentative D call TRBD1 (5 bases). The CDR3 is made up of 13 amino acids. V lost 5 bases, J lost 2 bases, and 9 bases lay in between. CDR1 is SNHLY and CDR2 is FYNNEI in the germline V gene.

This chain uses TRBV2 with TRBJ1-1, with unresolved D. CDR3 size: 11 residues. Germline lookup yields CDR1 SNHLY and CDR2 FYNNEI. With 8 bases removed from V and 3 bases from J, the gap between germline ends came to 7 bases. For the CDR3, the DNA is TGTGCCAGCGGAGAGTACACTGAAGCTTTCTTT. This translates into CASGEYTEAFF.